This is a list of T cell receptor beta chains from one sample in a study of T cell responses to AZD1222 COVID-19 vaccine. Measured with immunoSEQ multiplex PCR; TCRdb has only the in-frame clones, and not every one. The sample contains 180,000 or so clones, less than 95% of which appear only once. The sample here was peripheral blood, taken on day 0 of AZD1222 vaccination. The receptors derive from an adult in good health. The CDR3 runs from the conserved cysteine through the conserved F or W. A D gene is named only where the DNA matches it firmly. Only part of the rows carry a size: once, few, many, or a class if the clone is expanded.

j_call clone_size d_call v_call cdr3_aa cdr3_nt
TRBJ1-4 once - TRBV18 CASSPANEKLFF TGTGCCAGCTCACCCGCTAATGAAAAACTGTTTTTT
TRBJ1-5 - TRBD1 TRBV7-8 CASSLADRGNQPQHF TGTGCCAGCAGCTTAGCGGACAGGGGGAATCAGCCCCAGCATTTT
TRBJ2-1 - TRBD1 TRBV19 CASSIGGATGRYHEQFF TGTGCCAGTAGTATAGGTGGGGCGACAGGGAGATACCATGAGCAGTTCTTC
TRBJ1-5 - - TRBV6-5 CASSPRQEGQPQHF TGTGCCAGCAGTCCTCGACAGGAGGGTCAGCCCCAGCATTTT
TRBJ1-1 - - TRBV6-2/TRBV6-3 CASSLRGNTEAFF TGTGCCAGCAGTTTAAGGGGGAACACTGAAGCTTTCTTT
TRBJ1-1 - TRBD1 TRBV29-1 CSARTFTGDTEAFF TGCAGCGCCCGTACTTTTACAGGGGACACTGAAGCTTTCTTT
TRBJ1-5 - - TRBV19 CASSINGGYTGNQPQHF TGTGCCAGTAGTATAAACGGGGGATACACTGGAAATCAGCCCCAGCATTTT
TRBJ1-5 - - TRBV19 CASSAPGPQPQHF TGTGCCAGTAGTGCCCCGGGACCCCAGCCCCAGCATTTT
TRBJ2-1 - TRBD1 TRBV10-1 CASSEQGANEQFF TGCGCCAGCAGTGAACAGGGGGCTAATGAGCAGTTCTTC
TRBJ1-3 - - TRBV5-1 CASSRGPSTAGSGNTIYF TGCGCCAGCAGCAGGGGCCCCAGTACAGCTGGCTCTGGAAACACCATATATTTT
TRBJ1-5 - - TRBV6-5 CASSYGPGNQPQHF TGTGCCAGCAGTTACGGACCCGGCAATCAGCCCCAGCATTTT
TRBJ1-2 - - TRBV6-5 CASSYEARPNF TGTGCCAGCAGTTACGAGGCACGACCAAACTTC
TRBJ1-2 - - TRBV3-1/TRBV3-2 CASSQGYGYTF TGTGCCAGCAGCCAGGGGTATGGCTACACCTTC
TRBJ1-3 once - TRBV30 CAWRSAGETIAGNTIYF TGTGCCTGGAGGTCGGCAGGGGAGACGATAGCTGGAAACACCATATATTTT
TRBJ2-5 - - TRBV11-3 CASRGRVTQYF TGTGCCAGCAGGGGCAGGGTGACCCAGTACTTC
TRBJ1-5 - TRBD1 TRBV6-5 CASSNGQAVNQPQHF TGTGCCAGCAGTAATGGACAGGCTGTCAATCAGCCCCAGCATTTT
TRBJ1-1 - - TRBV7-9 CASRLGLNTEAFF TGTGCCAGCAGACTAGGGTTGAACACTGAAGCTTTCTTT